What follows is one T cell receptor beta chain and its context. The sample contains more than one DNA sequence encoding this CDR3. These data are taken from a study of cytomegalovirus exposure and HLA in healthy donors. This CDR3 is built from 15 residues. Per the germline V gene, CDR1 is LNHDA and CDR2 is SQIVND (reference sequence). V shed 5 bases and J 5 bases; nucleotides not matched to a gene: 4. PCR employed 60 Vbeta and 13 Jbeta primers. Data came from immunoSEQ multiplex PCR; TCRdb stores just in-frame clones and leaves some out. The data contain 150,000 to 200,000 clones, under 90% of them singletons.

J is TRBJ2-2 and V is TRBV19; 11 positions match TRBD1. The sequence was obtained from a man under 40 in good health and CMV-seropositive. The sequencing sample was made of PBMCs. The CDR3 bases are TGTGCCAGTAGTCCGGGGACAGGGGGAACCGGGGAGCTGTTTTTT. This translates into CASSPGTGGTGELFF. Full variable domain (remainder filled in from reference TRBV19 and TRBJ2-2): DGGITQSPKYLFRKEGQNVTLSCEQNLNHDAMYWYRQDPGQGLRLIYYSQIVNDFQKGDIAEGYSVSREKKESFPLTVTSAQKNPTAFYLCASSPGTGGTGELFFGEGSRLTVL.